A selection of T cell receptor beta chains follows, all from one sample in a study of untreated major depressive disorder. TCRdb's table, derived via immunoSEQ multiplex PCR, lists solely in-frame clones and lacks some. Among about 20,000 clones listed, approximately 92% were seen once. Specimen: CD4+ T cells from PBMCs. All receptors come from a woman in her forties with major depressive disorder. Both conserved end residues are part of each CDR3. D genes are given only for firm matches. Only part of the rows carry a size: once, few, many, or a class if the clone is expanded.

j_call,v_call,d_call,clone_size,cdr3_aa
TRBJ1-6,TRBV18,TRBD1,NA,CASSPGTVDNSPLHF
TRBJ2-2,TRBV11-2,NA,NA,CASSARVGNTGELFF
TRBJ1-2,TRBV4-3,TRBD1,NA,CASSQDDGTGVRVFGYTF
TRBJ2-3,TRBV7-9,TRBD1,NA,CASSFLKADRGQADTQYF
TRBJ1-2,TRBV29-1,TRBD1,NA,CSVEPSNQQGGGYTF
TRBJ2-5,TRBV30,TRBD2,NA,CACHPGLAFRKTQYF
TRBJ2-3,TRBV9,NA,NA,CASSAATDTQYF
TRBJ2-3,TRBV7-2,NA,NA,CASSALGGGETDTQYF
TRBJ2-3,TRBV30,NA,once,CAWSAGHRGTDTQYF
TRBJ2-1,TRBV9,TRBD2,NA,CASSVSGNNYNEQFF
TRBJ2-5,TRBV29-1,NA,few,CSVDDGPQSGTQYF
TRBJ1-5,TRBV29-1,NA,NA,CSVGGGNQPQHF
TRBJ2-4,TRBV29-1,NA,NA,CSVEGEERKNIQYF
TRBJ1-1,TRBV30,NA,NA,CAWSASGNTEAFF
TRBJ1-5,TRBV30,NA,once,CAWSVDSNQPQHF
TRBJ1-2,TRBV10-2,NA,once,CASSGPAGLSNYGYTF
TRBJ1-1,TRBV18,NA,once,CASSPGGGNTEAFF
TRBJ2-2,TRBV7-2,NA,NA,CASSLDPRAAGELFF
TRBJ2-1,TRBV4-2,TRBD1,NA,CASSQVGQGEYNEQFF
TRBJ1-3,TRBV2,TRBD1,NA,CASRDDRGVFGNTIYF
TRBJ1-1,TRBV5-1,NA,once,CASSLWGMNTEAFF
TRBJ2-1,TRBV9,TRBD2,NA,CASSVVAGAEQFF
TRBJ1-1,TRBV2,NA,once,CASTLGENTEAFF
TRBJ1-1,TRBV5-1,NA,NA,CASSLRNSDTEAFF
TRBJ1-5,TRBV7-9,TRBD1,NA,CASQQGAGNQPQHF
TRBJ2-2,TRBV5-4,TRBD1,NA,CASSLTRQGSGELFF
TRBJ1-1,TRBV19,TRBD1,NA,CASSPRQGASWTEAFF
TRBJ1-5,TRBV30,TRBD1,NA,CAWSLPPGTGSRGDQPQHF
TRBJ1-5,TRBV4-1,NA,NA,CASSGQTNQPQHF
TRBJ2-4,TRBV7-2,NA,NA,CASSYVATGIAKNIQYF
TRBJ2-2,TRBV10-3,NA,NA,CAISRQGKGNTGELFF
TRBJ1-2,TRBV6-5,NA,NA,CASSWEANYGYTF
TRBJ1-1,TRBV27,NA,once,CASSSWGGTEAFF
TRBJ1-2,TRBV12-5,TRBD1,NA,CASAPGGRNLGYTF
TRBJ2-2,TRBV6-1,NA,NA,CASSETWFGQGKSTGELFF
TRBJ2-1,TRBV6-6,NA,NA,CASSYTLGNEQFF
TRBJ2-3,TRBV7-8,TRBD2,once,CASSLVGTRGADTQYF
TRBJ1-5,TRBV19,TRBD1,NA,CASSRPDRGRWGNQPQHF
TRBJ1-3,TRBV5-4,NA,NA,CASSLGSSSGNTIYF
TRBJ2-7,TRBV7-3,TRBD1,NA,CASSLTAGGITYEQYF
TRBJ1-1,TRBV6-6,NA,NA,CASFRGGTEAFF
TRBJ1-6,TRBV2,TRBD1,NA,CASRGTGANSPLHF
TRBJ2-4,TRBV19,TRBD1,NA,CASNPGQGVLKNIQYF
TRBJ2-6,TRBV5-1,TRBD2,NA,CASTREGSGANVLTF
TRBJ2-2,TRBV5-4,NA,once,CASSLETASKTGELFF
TRBJ2-1,TRBV11-1,NA,NA,CASSSLAALSSYNEQFF
TRBJ1-6,TRBV5-5,TRBD1,once,CASSAGQGNSPLHF
TRBJ1-2,TRBV10-3,TRBD1,NA,CAISAGTGGYTF
TRBJ1-4,TRBV30,NA,NA,CAWSSGTRSNEKLFF
TRBJ1-2,TRBV11-2,NA,few,CASSLEPGAGYTF
TRBJ1-1,TRBV5-6,NA,NA,CASSLVPGTGTEAFF
TRBJ1-1,TRBV10-2,NA,NA,CASSASGPNTEAFF
TRBJ1-1,TRBV19,TRBD1,NA,CASLSRRTGTTEAFF